The 15 T cell receptor beta chains below all came from one sample that was sequenced in a study of regulatory T cells in long-lasting Graves disease. Combining iRepertoire HTBI primers with Arm-PCR of CDR3 regions, the authors built TCR beta libraries. From the multiplex PCR reads, TCRdb called clonotypes with MiXCR, one entry per CDR3 protein. Found here are around 320,000 distinct CDR3 sequences, around 15% of them singletons; the top ten hold roughly 27%. Indicated time point: newly diagnosed GD, antithyroid drugs for less than 3 months. From PBMCs, RNA was extracted and then used to make the TCR library. This same sample was also taken into another study, of T cells in Graves' hyperthyroidism and ophthalmopathy.

The starting material was peripheral blood mononuclear cells (PBMCs), obtained at new diagnosis, from a patient treated with antithyroid drugs. The receptor set was obtained from a man aged 40-55 years with Graves disease.

The J gene is TRBJ1-1, the V gene TRBV20-1; 9 bases fit TRBD1. Trimming cost V 5 bases and J 5 bases; bases outside gene matches: 9. This CDR3 comprises 14 residues. Germline V gene lookup returns CDR1 DFQATT and CDR2 SNEGSKA (reference sequence). The DNA of the CDR3 is TGCAGTGCTTTACTGGGACAGGGTCATACTGAAGCTTTCTTT. This encodes CSALLGQGHTEAFF.

This clonotype was detected many times. The genes are TRBV10-3 and TRBJ2-1; D uncertain. Germline V lookup: CDR1 ENHRY, CDR2 SYGVKD. V gave up 4 bases and J gave up 6 bases, with 10 bases separating them. The CDR3 runs 13 residues. In nucleotides, the CDR3 is TGTGCCATCAGTGCTCAGACCGTCAATGAGCAGTTCTTC. It translates to CAISAQTVNEQFF.

Only a few counts were recorded for this clonotype. DNA for the CDR3: TGTGCCAGCACCTTGGGGCAGCGGGAGCTGTTTTTT. It yields the protein CASTLGQRELFF. V usage is TRBV12-3 or TRBV12-4 and J usage is TRBJ2-2; a possible D gene is TRBD1 (5 bases). CDR3 size: 12 residues. The V and J ends lost 7 bases and 9 bases respectively, with 12 bases between them.

There are many counts of this clonotype. The V and J genes are TRBV28 and TRBJ1-2; a possible D gene is TRBD1 (6 bases). Per germline, CDR1 MDHEN and CDR2 SYDVKM. Trimming shortened V by 3 bases and J by 7 bases, and 18 bases separated the two germline ends. The length of the CDR3 is 15 residues. The CDR3 sequence: CASSFIDSGTLGYTF. CDR3 DNA sequence: TGTGCCAGCAGTTTCATAGATTCCGGGACACTTGGCTACACCTTC.

Details on this clonotype: It may be a read error: a sequence one base away is much more abundant. The CDR3 bases are TGCAGCGTTGAATCGGGACACTCGAGCTCCTACGAGCAGTTCTTC. Its protein is CSVESGHSSSYEQFF. The chain links TRBV29-1 to TRBJ2-1, with D perhaps TRBD1 (6 bases). The V gene's germline CDR1 is SQVTM and CDR2 ANQGSEA. The CDR3 runs 15 residues. V was trimmed by 2 bases and J by 10 bases, leaving 21 bases between them.

The J gene is TRBJ1-1, the V gene TRBV7-2; 7 bases agree with TRBD1. Germline assignment: CDR1 SGHTA and CDR2 FQGNSA. V lost 5 bases to trimming and J lost 1 base; unmatched junction nucleotides: 10. The CDR3 is 16 amino acids. CDR3 residues: CASSPRLQGWNTEAFF. CDR3 DNA sequence: TGTGCCAGCAGCCCTAGATTACAGGGGTGGAACACTGAAGCTTTCTTT.

This clonotype was seen more than once but under ten times. V and J are TRBV9 and TRBJ2-2, with D perhaps matching TRBD1 or TRBD2 (5 bases each). CDR3 size: 13 residues. V dropped 3 bases and J dropped 4 bases, with 7 bases sitting between them. CDR1 is SGDLS and CDR2 is YYNGEE in the germline V gene. In DNA, the CDR3 is TGTGCCAGCAGCGCGGGGCCCACCGGGGAGCTGTTTTTT. As protein: CASSAGPTGELFF.

This clonotype was detected only a few times. V is TRBV10-3 and J is TRBJ2-4; 9 positions agree with TRBD1. With V trimmed by 4 bases and J by 11 bases, 3 bases remained unmatched. Per the germline V gene, CDR1 is ENHRY and CDR2 is SYGVKD. CDR3 length: 12 amino acids. This CDR3 is CAISGDRDVQYF. DNA for the CDR3: TGTGCCATCAGTGGGGACAGGGACGTTCAGTACTTC.

The chain couples TRBV7-6 to TRBJ2-2; the D gene could be TRBD1 or TRBD2 (5 bases each). Germline CDR1 reads SGHVS; CDR2 reads FNYEAQ. CDR3 size: 13 residues. Trimming took 2 bases from V and 7 from J, leaving 8 bases between them. As DNA, the CDR3 is TGTGCCAGCAGCTTAATTGGGGGCGGGGAGCTGTTTTTT. Translating it yields CASSLIGGGELFF.

This clonotype was recorded many times. V gene TRBV5-1 combines with J gene TRBJ1-5; no clear D. This CDR3 is 14 amino acids long. The germline V gene encodes CDR1 SGHRS and CDR2 YFSETQ. V lost 4 bases, J lost 5 bases, and 13 bases lay in between. The CDR3 loop is CASSTEPGDQPQHF. The CDR3 coding sequence is TGCGCCAGCAGCACCGAGCCGGGTGATCAGCCCCAGCATTTT.

This clonotype has at least ten counts. V usage is TRBV15 and J usage is TRBJ2-3; D call uncertain. CDR1 is LNHNV and CDR2 is YYDKDF in the germline V gene (reference sequence). Trimming shortened V by 9 bases and J by 1 base, and 5 bases separated the two germline ends. The CDR3 consists of 11 residues. CDR3 residues: CATGRTDTQYF. The CDR3 DNA sequence: TGTGCCACGGGCCGCACAGATACGCAGTATTTT.

This clonotype was counted at least ten times. The V gene is TRBV4-1, the J gene TRBJ2-7; D is possibly TRBD1 (6 bases). The CDR3 spans 15 residues. CDR1 and CDR2 (germline): MGHRA, YSYEKL. The ends were cut back, 4 bases at V and 3 bases at J, with 16 bases in the middle. CDR3 DNA sequence: TGCGCCAGCAGCCCCACCAGGTGGACAGTCTACGAGCAGTACTTC. It is translated as CASSPTRWTVYEQYF.

The rearrangement links TRBV20-1 to TRBJ2-7; 10 nucleotides line up with TRBD1. The CDR3 sequence is 14 residues long. The trim removed 1 base at V and 4 bases at J, leaving 4 bases unmatched. CDR1 DFQATT and CDR2 SNEGSKA come from the germline V gene (reference sequence). CDR3 sequence reads: CSARAWDRGYEQYF. The DNA for the CDR3 is TGCAGTGCTAGAGCCTGGGACAGGGGTTACGAGCAGTACTTC.

This clonotype was detected ten times or more. The gene calls are TRBV10-3 and TRBJ2-3; the match to TRBD2 covers 9 bases. V shed 2 bases, J shed 4 bases, and the junction held 4 bases outside the gene matches. Germline V gene lookup returns CDR1 ENHRY and CDR2 SYGVKD. This CDR3 contains 15 residues. This CDR3 reads CAISEASGEADTQYF. DNA of the CDR3: TGTGCCATCAGTGAGGCTAGCGGGGAAGCAGATACGCAGTATTTT.

This clonotype was observed a handful of times. The gene calls are TRBV5-5 and TRBJ2-7, with no clear D. This CDR3 region has 14 residues. Looked up from germline, CDR1 is SGHKS and CDR2 is YYEKEE (reference sequence). V was cut by 5 bases and J by 1 base, with 13 bases left in between. The CDR3: CASSWLGRSYEQYF. The CDR3 nucleotides read TGTGCCAGCAGTTGGCTTGGAAGATCCTACGAGCAGTACTTC. The variable domain in full, completed from reference TRBV5-5 and TRBJ2-7, reads DAGVTQSPTHLIKTRGQQVTLRCSPISGHKSVSWYQQVLGQGPQFIFQYYEKEERGRGNFPDRFSARQFPNYSSELNVNALLLGDSALYLCASSWLGRSYEQYFGPGTRLTVT.